This TCR beta chain was observed in a study of regulatory T cells in long-lasting Graves disease. Libraries of TCR beta came from iRepertoire HTBI primers plus Arm-PCR of CDR3 regions. TCRdb re-derived calls from the multiplex PCR reads in MiXCR, one entry per CDR3 protein. The sample records a few hundred thousand distinct CDR3 sequences, over 15% being singletons. Regarding time point: newly diagnosed GD, antithyroid drugs for less than 3 months. Construction of the TCR library relied on RNA isolated from PBMCs. The authors drew patients from an endocrinology department in Xi'an, China. This clonotype was counted a few times. Its antigen is currently unknown. Study results and caveats: TCR diversity in persistent Graves' patients was below that of newly diagnosed ones.

In germline, CDR1 is MNHNS, CDR2 SASEGT. V was pared by 6 bases and J by 8 bases, with 16 bases between. The CDR3 contains 13 residues. The same data also went into a second study, on T cells in Graves' hyperthyroidism and ophthalmopathy. As that study records: Ophthalmopathy was identified by the model a median around 6.3 months ahead of onset.

This clonotype was obtained from a woman under 30 with Graves disease. The source material was peripheral blood mononuclear cells (PBMCs), sampled at new diagnosis, from a patient treated with antithyroid drugs. The J gene is TRBJ1-1, the V gene TRBV6-1, with a tentative D call TRBD1 (6 bases). The CDR3 DNA follows: TGTGCCAGCAGCGGAGCGGGGGCGCAGGAAGCTTTCTTT. Its translation: CASSGAGAQEAFF.